This T cell receptor beta chain was identified in a study of T cells in Graves' hyperthyroidism and ophthalmopathy (dated by TCRdb to 2018 to 2020). With respect to the entire study: Peripheral blood samples were taken at the time of initial diagnosis, prior to any treatment. The roughly 100 discovery patients were randomly divided into training and test sets at a 7:3 ratio. Prospective prediction of ophthalmopathy was tested in an independent validation cohort of approximately 18 hyperthyroidism patients and around 16 patients who later progressed to ophthalmopathy. A discovery cohort of roughly 100 patients, 43 with Graves' ophthalmopathy and more than 55 with stable Graves' hyperthyroidism, was used to find distinguishing TCR V-J signatures. The paper reports TCR Vbeta CDR3 sequencing of some 140 peripheral blood samples: over 40 ophthalmopathy, about 75 hyperthyroidism and around 17 progressor patients. In six Graves' hyperthyroidism patients, the study also compared T-cell repertoires from thyroid tissue with T-cell repertoires from blood. After blood sampling, hyperthyroidism patients were treated with methimazole at a starting dose of 30 mg daily, and ophthalmopathy patients were treated with high-dose intravenous methylprednisolone.

In this sample, this clonotype turned up many times. No cognate antigen has been identified for it. Base qualities are not recorded, but no much larger clone differs from it by a single base. The CDR3 starts with the cysteine, ends with the phenylalanine, and has 14 residues. Kept here is only the CDR3 DNA, which spans 42 bases and is read in frame from base 1. The germline V gene yields SGHVS for CDR1 and FNYEAQ for CDR2. V loses 4 bases of germline sequence and J loses 9 bases, and the interval between the two ends is 16 bases. The investigation overall reported the following: Ophthalmopathy was separated from stable hyperthyroidism by a 13 V-J signature model, with approximately 86% sensitivity and roughly 84% specificity obtained in cross-validation and 80%/75% obtained in testing. In validation, progression to ophthalmopathy was predicted by the model with 55% to 71% sensitivity and under 85% specificity, a median of 6.5 months before onset. No statistical method was used to fix the sample size in advance, and group allocation was not hidden from the investigators. Blood samples also contained most of the expanded thyroid clonotypes (frequency above 0.001), which suggests that blood repertoires may reflect thyroid immune responses.

The TCR beta CDR3 regions were amplified from the RNA transcripts. For the first round of RT-PCR on the TCR CDR3, the HTBI primer set was used together with the Qiagen OneStep RT-PCR kit. Libraries were constructed in a second round of multiplex PCR, after which size selection and purification were carried out. Paired-end sequencing of the libraries was performed with 100 bp reads on an Illumina HiSeq2000. On the study's bioinformatics: SOAPnuke was used to process the raw data, throwing out any read that contained adapters or uncalled bases, had a mean Phred below 15, or lacked an exact constant-primer or identifier match. COPE v1.2.5 was used to merge the high-quality paired reads, and each unique nucleotide sequence was defined as a clonotype. Clonotypes were aligned to IMGT TRBV, TRBD and TRBJ reference segments using MiTCR v1.1. Analysis was restricted to V-J combinations with a frequency above 0.0001, which covered roughly 99% of repertoires. The TCS score was defined as F50 (clonal expansion) divided by E x V (chaos), with BLOSUM62-based TCRdist calculated between CDR3 peptides within each V-J. Welch's t-statistics and random forest reduced several hundred V-J features to roughly 13, which were used in a naive Bayes classifier (R e1071). Using fastp at Q25 and MiXCR, TCRdb reprocessed the public reads and kept productive beta chains. Each entry merges the rows of one CDR3 protein and shows their most common DNA and genes. TCRdb's processing, not the authors' own work, is the source of the V and J calls. This sample lists 550,000 to 850,000 distinct CDR3 sequences; 18% were detected once. Of the sample, 16% is held by the ten largest clones.

Hyperthyroidism patients were newly diagnosed, with disease duration under 2 months, and aged 18 to 65 years. The study excluded patients with uncontrolled infections, other autoimmune diseases, pregnancy or lactation. Diagnoses were established on the basis of clinical symptoms, serum thyroxine and TRAb, thyroid ultrasound, and orbital computed tomography. For progressor patients, blood was drawn at the first diagnosis of hyperthyroidism, before any ophthalmopathy symptoms had appeared. Ficoll-Paque density gradient centrifugation was used to isolate PBMCs from about 9 ml of fresh peripheral blood. Patients classed as progressors first received a Graves' hyperthyroidism diagnosis and then went on to develop ophthalmopathy during follow-up. Total RNA was extracted using Trizol reagent, and RNA quality was assessed on an Agilent 2100 Bioanalyzer.

The TCR sequence derives from a woman aged 45-60 years with Graves' hyperthyroidism that later progressed to Graves' ophthalmopathy. The sample consisted of blood. The V and J segments used are TRBV7-6 and TRBJ2-1, with a weak D call of TRBD1 (5 bases match). This receptor has the CDR3 CASSSDIRVAEQFF. The nucleotide sequence reads TGTGCCAGCAGCTCGGACATAAGGGTTGCTGAGCAGTTCTTC.